Sequencing of this TCR beta chain was carried out in a study of early T cells in non-severe SARS-CoV-2 infection (dated by TCRdb to 2020 to 2023). With respect to the entire study: TCR sequencing used bulk RNA from unsorted whole blood, so alpha and beta chains could not be paired. What the work shows at the level of the full study, not this receptor alone: VDJdb matching was skewed toward anti-spike CD8 responses and likely underestimated virus-specific expansions by missing private and CD4 specificities.

This clonotype showed up just a few times. It has no known antigen specificity. There are no base qualities to consult, and no much larger clone falls within one base. This was a case-control study nested in a cohort of healthcare workers in London, UK, who had nasopharyngeal swab PCR tests and blood samples taken every week. Healthcare workers were recruited between 23 and 31 March 2020, during the week of the UK lockdown, and were followed weekly for up to about 16 weeks. V loses 7 bases, J loses 3 bases, and the germline ends lie 9 bases apart. Via the germline V gene, CDR1 is SGDLS and CDR2 YYNGEE. The CDR3 numbers 12 residues from cysteine through phenylalanine. Of all the DNA, just the CDR3 is kept, 36 bases in frame from base 1. The receptor library was made with 5' RACE. TCRdb lists the instrument as NextSeq 500. To correct for sequencing error and PCR bias, the TCR library protocol tagged individual cDNA molecules with unique molecular identifiers. Sequencing covered both TCR alpha and beta chains, and within each sample the abundances of alpha and beta sequences were tightly co-correlated. Per the authors' processing: Decombinator V4 was used to annotate the V gene, J gene and CDR3 of the TCR sequences. Expanded TCRs were defined as changing significantly between any two time points under a Poisson model with p below 0.0001. TCR abundances were normalised to the total number of TCRs sequenced per sample and were expressed as counts per million. TRAV1-2 paired with TRAJ12, TRAJ20 or TRAJ33 defined MAIT TCRs, while TRAV10 paired with TRAJ18 defined iNKT TCRs. A search of VDJdb, accessed on 1 November 2021, was run for TCRs annotated to CMV, EBV and SARS-CoV-2, with TCRs annotated for multiple antigens excluded. Clones were called with MiXCR by TCRdb after fastp trimmed the public reads at Q25, and only in-frame beta chains were retained. Rows are combined by CDR3 protein, so each entry shows the most common genes and DNA. These V and J calls are TCRdb output, not the study's own analysis. The sample includes about 110,000 distinct CDR3 sequences, with roughly 12% observed a single time. The top ten constitute 3.8% of the sample.

This sequence originates from an adult who was a healthcare worker with PCR-confirmed SARS-CoV-2 infection or an uninfected control (not recorded which). The receptor chain draws on TRBV9 and TRBJ2-3; TRBD1 is possibly the D segment (5 matching bases). The material sequenced was whole blood, taken at baseline. The CDR3 region: CASSRATDTQYF. The DNA reads as follows: TGTGCCAGCTCCAGGGCTACAGATACGCAGTATTTT.